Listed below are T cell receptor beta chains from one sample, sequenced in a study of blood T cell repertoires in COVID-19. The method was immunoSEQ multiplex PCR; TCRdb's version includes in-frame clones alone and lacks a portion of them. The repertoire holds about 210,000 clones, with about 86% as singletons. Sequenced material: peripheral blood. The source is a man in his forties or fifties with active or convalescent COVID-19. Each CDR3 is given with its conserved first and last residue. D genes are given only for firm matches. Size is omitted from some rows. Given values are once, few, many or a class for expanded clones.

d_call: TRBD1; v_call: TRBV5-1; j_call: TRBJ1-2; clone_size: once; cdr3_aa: CASSLLQGVFYGYTF; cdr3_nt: TGCGCCAGCAGCTTGTTACAGGGGGTTTTTTATGGCTACACCTTC
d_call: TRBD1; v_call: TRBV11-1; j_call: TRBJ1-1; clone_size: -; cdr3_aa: CASSLARGRRNTEAFF; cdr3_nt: TGTGCCAGCAGCTTAGCCAGGGGGCGTAGGAACACTGAAGCTTTCTTT
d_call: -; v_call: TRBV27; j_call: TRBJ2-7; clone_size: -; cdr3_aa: CASSFMGAHEQYF; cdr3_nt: TGTGCCAGCAGTTTCATGGGGGCCCACGAGCAGTACTTC
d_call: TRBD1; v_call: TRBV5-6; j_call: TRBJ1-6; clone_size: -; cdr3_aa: CASSLGTGSNSPLHF; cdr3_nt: TGTGCCAGCAGCTTAGGGACAGGGAGTAATTCACCCCTCCACTTT
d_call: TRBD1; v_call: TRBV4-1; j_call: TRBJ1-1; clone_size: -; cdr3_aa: CASRPDRDLVNTEAFF; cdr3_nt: TGCGCCAGCAGACCCGACAGGGACCTTGTGAACACTGAAGCTTTCTTT
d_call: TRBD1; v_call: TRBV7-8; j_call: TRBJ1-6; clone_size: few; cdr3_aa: CASSLEVGTGGSPLHF; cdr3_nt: TGTGCCAGCAGCTTAGAGGTTGGGACAGGGGGTTCACCCCTCCACTTT
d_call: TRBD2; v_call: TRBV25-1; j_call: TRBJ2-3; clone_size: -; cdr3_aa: CASTRTSGGTDTQYF; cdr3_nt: TGTGCCAGCACCAGGACTAGCGGGGGGACAGATACGCAGTATTTT
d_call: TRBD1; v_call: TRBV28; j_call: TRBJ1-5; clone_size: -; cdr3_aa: CASKNSGTGRRQPQHF; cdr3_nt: TGTGCCAGCAAAAATTCCGGGACAGGAAGGAGGCAGCCCCAGCATTTT
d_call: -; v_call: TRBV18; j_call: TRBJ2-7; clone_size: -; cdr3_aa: CASSGKAGFYEQYF; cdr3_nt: TGTGCCAGCTCCGGGAAGGCGGGGTTCTACGAGCAGTACTTC
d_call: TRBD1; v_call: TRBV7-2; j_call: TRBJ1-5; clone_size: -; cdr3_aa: CASSLDRSYQPQHF; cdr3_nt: TGTGCCAGCAGCCTGGACAGGAGCTATCAGCCCCAGCATTTT
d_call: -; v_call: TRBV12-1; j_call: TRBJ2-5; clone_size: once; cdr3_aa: CASSSLVGGGTPRIEETQYF; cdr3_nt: -
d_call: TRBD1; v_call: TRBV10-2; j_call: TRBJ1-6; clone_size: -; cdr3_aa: CASGDGQGAQNSPLHF; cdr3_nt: TGCGCCAGCGGAGATGGACAGGGGGCCCAGAATTCACCCCTCCACTTT
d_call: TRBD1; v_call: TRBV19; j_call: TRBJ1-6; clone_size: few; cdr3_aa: CASSPPGQRRSPLHF; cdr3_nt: TGTGCCAGTTCGCCTCCGGGACAGAGGAGGTCACCCCTCCACTTT
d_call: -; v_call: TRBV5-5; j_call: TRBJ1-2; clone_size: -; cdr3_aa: CASSLMGSDYGYTF; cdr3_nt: TGTGCCAGCAGCTTGATGGGCTCGGACTATGGCTACACCTTC
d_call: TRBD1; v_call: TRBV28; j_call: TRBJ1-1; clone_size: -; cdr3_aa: CASSLSNRGTEAFF; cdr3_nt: TGTGCCAGCAGTTTATCCAACAGGGGAACTGAAGCTTTCTTT
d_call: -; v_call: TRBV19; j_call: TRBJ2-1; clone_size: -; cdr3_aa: CASSNPMGSSYNEQFF; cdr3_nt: TGTGCCAGTAGTAATCCGATGGGGAGCTCCTACAATGAGCAGTTCTTC
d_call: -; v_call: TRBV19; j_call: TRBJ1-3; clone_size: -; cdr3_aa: CASREQSSGNTIYF; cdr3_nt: TGTGCCAGTAGGGAACAGAGTTCTGGAAACACCATATATTTT
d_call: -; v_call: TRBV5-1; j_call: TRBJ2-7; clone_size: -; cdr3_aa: CASSSPPRIRSYEQYF; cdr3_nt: TGCGCCAGCAGCTCCCCCCCGCGGATTCGCTCCTACGAGCAGTACTTC
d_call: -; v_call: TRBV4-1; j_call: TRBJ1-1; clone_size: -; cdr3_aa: CASSPTTGQKDTEAFF; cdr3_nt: TGCGCCAGCAGCCCCACTACAGGGCAGAAGGACACTGAAGCTTTCTTT
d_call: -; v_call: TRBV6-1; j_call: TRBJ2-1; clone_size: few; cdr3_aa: CASSARWIGALGGEQFF; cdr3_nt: TGTGCCAGCAGTGCGAGATGGATAGGGGCCCTAGGGGGTGAGCAGTTCTTC
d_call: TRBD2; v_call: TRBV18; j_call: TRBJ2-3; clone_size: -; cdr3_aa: CASSPISGGPIDTQYF; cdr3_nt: TGTGCCAGCTCACCTATTAGCGGGGGGCCCATAGATACGCAGTATTTT
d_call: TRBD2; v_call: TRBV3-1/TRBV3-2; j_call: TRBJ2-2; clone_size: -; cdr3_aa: CASSPTPRSGGVANTGELFF; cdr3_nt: TGTGCCAGCAGCCCTACTCCGCGTAGCGGGGGGGTTGCGAACACCGGGGAGCTGTTTTTT
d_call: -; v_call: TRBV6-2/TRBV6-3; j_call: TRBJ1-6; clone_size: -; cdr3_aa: CASSQRDNSPLHF; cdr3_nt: TGTGCCAGCAGTCAGCGGGATAATTCACCCCTCCACTTT
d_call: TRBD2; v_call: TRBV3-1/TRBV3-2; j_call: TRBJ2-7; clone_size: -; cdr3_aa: CASSIRLAGAYEQYF; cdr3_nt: TGTGCCAGCTCCATACGGCTAGCGGGGGCCTACGAGCAGTACTTC
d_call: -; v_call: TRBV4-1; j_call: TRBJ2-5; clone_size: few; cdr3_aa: CASSQDPLAGETQYF; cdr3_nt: TGCGCCAGCAGCCAAGATCCCCTAGCTGGAGAGACCCAGTACTTC
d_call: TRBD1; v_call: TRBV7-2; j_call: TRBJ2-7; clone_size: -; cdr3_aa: CASSSQQGNEQYF; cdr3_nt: TGTGCCAGCAGCTCCCAACAGGGGAACGAGCAGTACTTC
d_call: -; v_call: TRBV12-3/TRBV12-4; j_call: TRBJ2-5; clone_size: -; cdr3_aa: CASSFRRGETQYF; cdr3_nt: TGTGCCAGCAGTTTTCGGCGGGGAGAGACCCAGTACTTC
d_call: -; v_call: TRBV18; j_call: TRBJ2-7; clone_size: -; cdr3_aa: CASSPFEDAQSQYEQYF; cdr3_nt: TGTGCCAGCTCACCATTTGAGGATGCGCAGAGTCAATACGAGCAGTACTTC
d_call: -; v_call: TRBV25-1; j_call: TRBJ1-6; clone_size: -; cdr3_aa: CATGSSYNSPLHF; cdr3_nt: TGTGCGACCGGGAGCTCCTATAATTCACCCCTCCACTTT
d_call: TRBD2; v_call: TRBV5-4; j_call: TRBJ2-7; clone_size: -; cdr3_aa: CASRHGTSGYEQYF; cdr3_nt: TGTGCCAGCAGACACGGGACTAGCGGCTACGAGCAGTACTTC
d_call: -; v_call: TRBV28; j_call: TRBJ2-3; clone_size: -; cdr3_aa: CASSFVRGGTDTQYF; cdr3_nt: TGTGCCAGCAGTTTTGTGCGGGGAGGCACAGATACGCAGTATTTT
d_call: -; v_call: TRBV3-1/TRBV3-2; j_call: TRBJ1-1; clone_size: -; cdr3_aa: CASRDSNTEAFF; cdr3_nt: TGTGCCAGCCGGGACTCGAACACTGAAGCTTTCTTT
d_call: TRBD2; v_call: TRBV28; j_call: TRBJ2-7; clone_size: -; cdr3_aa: CASSASGGYSYEQYF; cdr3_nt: TGTGCCAGCAGTGCTAGCGGGGGGTACTCCTACGAGCAGTACTTC
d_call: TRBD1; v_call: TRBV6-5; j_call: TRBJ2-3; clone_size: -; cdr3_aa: CASSPGQATDTQYF; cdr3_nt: TGTGCCAGCAGTCCGGGACAGGCCACAGATACGCAGTATTTT
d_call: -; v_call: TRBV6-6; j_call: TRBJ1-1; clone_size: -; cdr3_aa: CASSFGRQRNTEAFF; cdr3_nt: TGTGCCAGCAGTTTTGGGAGGCAACGGAACACTGAAGCTTTCTTT
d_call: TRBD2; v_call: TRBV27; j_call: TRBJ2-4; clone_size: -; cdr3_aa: CASSTGTSGPKNIQYF; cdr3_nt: TGTGCCAGCAGTACGGGGACTAGCGGCCCTAAAAACATTCAGTACTTC
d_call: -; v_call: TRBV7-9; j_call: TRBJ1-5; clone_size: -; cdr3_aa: CASSLGDQPQHF; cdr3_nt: TGTGCCAGCAGCTTAGGCGATCAGCCCCAGCATTTT
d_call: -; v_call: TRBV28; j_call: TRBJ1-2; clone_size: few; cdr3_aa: CASSFSGRPNYGYTF; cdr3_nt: TGTGCCAGCAGTTTTAGCGGGCGGCCCAACTATGGCTACACCTTC
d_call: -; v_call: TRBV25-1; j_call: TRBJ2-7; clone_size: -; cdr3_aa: CASSGGGRNEQYF; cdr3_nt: TGTGCCAGCAGTGGGGGAGGAAGGAACGAGCAGTACTTC
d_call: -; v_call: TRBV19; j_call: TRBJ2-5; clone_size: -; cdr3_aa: CASSIGGGLQETQYF; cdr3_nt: TGTGCCAGTAGTATAGGCGGGGGCCTCCAAGAGACCCAGTACTTC
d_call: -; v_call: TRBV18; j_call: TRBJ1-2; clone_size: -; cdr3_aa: CASSPQAGAGGYTF; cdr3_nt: TGTGCCAGCTCACCACAAGCGGGGGCTGGCGGCTACACCTTC
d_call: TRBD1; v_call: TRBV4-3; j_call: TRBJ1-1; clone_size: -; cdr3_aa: CASSQGITTGRTEAFF; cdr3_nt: TGCGCCAGCAGCCAAGGTATTACGACAGGGCGCACTGAAGCTTTCTTT
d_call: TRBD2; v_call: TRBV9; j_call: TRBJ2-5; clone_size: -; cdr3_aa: CASSPQMGEGETQYF; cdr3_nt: TGTGCCAGCAGCCCTCAAATGGGGGAGGGGGAGACCCAGTACTTC
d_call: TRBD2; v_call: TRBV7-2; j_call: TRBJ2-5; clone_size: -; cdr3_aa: CASRLPSSGGAETQYF; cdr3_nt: TGTGCCAGCAGACTCCCTTCTAGCGGGGGGGCGGAGACCCAGTACTTC
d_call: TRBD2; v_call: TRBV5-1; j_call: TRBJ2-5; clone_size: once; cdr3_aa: CASSLGRNAGTSGGGGETQYF; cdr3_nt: TGCGCCAGCAGCTTGGGTCGAAATGCCGGGACTAGCGGGGGGGGCGGGGAGACCCAGTACTTC
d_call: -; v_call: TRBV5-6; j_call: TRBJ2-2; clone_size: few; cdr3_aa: CASSPTRNTGELFF; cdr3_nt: TGTGCCAGCAGCCCGACTAGGAACACCGGGGAGCTGTTTTTT
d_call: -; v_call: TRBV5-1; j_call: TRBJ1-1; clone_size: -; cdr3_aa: CASSQPTHRLKDGMPNTEAFF; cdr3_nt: TGCGCCAGCAGTCAACCGACCCACAGGTTAAAAGACGGAATGCCAAACACTGAAGCTTTCTTT
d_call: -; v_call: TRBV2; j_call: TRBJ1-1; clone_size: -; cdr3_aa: CASKGRSNTEAFF; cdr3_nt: TGTGCCAGCAAGGGGCGCTCTAACACTGAAGCTTTCTTT